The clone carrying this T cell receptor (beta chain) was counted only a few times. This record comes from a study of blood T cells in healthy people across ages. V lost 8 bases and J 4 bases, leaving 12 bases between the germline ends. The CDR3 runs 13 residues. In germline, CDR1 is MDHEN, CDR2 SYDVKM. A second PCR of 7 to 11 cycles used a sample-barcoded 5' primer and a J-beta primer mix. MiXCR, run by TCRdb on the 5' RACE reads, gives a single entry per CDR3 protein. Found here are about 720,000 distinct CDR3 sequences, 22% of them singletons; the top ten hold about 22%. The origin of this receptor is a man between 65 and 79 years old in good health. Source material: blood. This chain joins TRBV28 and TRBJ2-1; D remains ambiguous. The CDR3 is CASLRLAYNEQFF. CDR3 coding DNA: TGTGCCAGCTTGCGTCTTGCATACAATGAGCAGTTCTTC.